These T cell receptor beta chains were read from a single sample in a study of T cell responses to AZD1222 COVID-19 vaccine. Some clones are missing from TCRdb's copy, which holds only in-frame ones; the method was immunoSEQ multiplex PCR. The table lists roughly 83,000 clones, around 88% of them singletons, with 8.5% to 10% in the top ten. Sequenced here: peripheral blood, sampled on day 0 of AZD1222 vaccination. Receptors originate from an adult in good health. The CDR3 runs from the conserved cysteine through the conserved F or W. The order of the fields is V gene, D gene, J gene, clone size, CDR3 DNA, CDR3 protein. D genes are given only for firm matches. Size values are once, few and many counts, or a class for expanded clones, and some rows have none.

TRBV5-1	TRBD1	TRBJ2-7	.	TGCGCCAGCAGCTGGGGACAGAGCTACGAGCAGTACTTC	CASSWGQSYEQYF
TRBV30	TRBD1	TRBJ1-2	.	TGTGCCTGGCGCCTACAGGGACAGGGGACATGGTATGGCTACACCTTC	CAWRLQGQGTWYGYTF
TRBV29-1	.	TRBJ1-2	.	TGCAGCGTTGAGAAAGGAGGCATCTATGGCTACACCTTC	CSVEKGGIYGYTF
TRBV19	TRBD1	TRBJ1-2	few	TGTGCCAGTAGTAGACGACAGGGAAACTATGGCTACACCTTC	CASSRRQGNYGYTF
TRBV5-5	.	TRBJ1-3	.	TGTGCCAGCAGCTTGACAGACTCTGGAAACACCATATATTTT	CASSLTDSGNTIYF
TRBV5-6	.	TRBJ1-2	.	TGTGCCAGCAGTCTGGACAACCCGGAGGATGGCTACACCTTC	CASSLDNPEDGYTF
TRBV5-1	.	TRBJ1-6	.	TGCGCCAGCAGCCCCCAGGAAGGCTTGAATTCACCCCTCCACTTT	CASSPQEGLNSPLHF
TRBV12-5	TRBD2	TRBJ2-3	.	TGTGCTAGTTTGGTTAGCGGGGGGTCTACGCAGTATTTT	CASLVSGGSTQYF
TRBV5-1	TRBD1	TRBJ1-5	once	TGCGCCAGCAGCTTAGGGACAGGGCAGCCCCAGCATTTT	CASSLGTGQPQHF
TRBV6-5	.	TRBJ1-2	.	TGTGCCAGCAGTACAGGGTTCATGGGCTACACCTTC	CASSTGFMGYTF
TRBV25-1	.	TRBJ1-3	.	TGTGCCAGCAGTGAATACAGCCTCTCTGGAAACACCATATATTTT	CASSEYSLSGNTIYF
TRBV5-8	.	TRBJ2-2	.	TGTGCCAGCAGCTTTAGTCCCAGTCCCGGGGAGCTGTTTTTT	CASSFSPSPGELFF
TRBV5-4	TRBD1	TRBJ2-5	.	TGTGCCAGCAGCCTTAGGACAGGCCTTGGGGAGACCCAGTACTTC	CASSLRTGLGETQYF
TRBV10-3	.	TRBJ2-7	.	TGTGCCATCAGTGGTCGTGGGCTGGAGCAGTACTTC	CAISGRGLEQYF
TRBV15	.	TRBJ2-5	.	TGTGCCACCAGCAGAGACCGTGAGACCCAGTACTTC	CATSRDRETQYF
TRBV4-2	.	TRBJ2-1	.	TGTGCCAGCAGCCCCAAGGGCGCAGGATCCTCCTACAATGAGCAGTTCTTC	CASSPKGAGSSYNEQFF
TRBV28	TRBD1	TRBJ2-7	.	TGTGCCAGCAGTCCTCGGACAGGGGGGCCCTACGAGCAGTACTTC	CASSPRTGGPYEQYF
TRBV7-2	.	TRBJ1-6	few	TGTGCCAGCAGCTTAGGAGGGACTTATACTAGTTCACCCCTCCACTTT	CASSLGGTYTSSPLHF
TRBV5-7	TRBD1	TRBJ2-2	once	TGTGCCAGCAGCTTGGAATCGACACAGGGGCTTCGCACGAGCGGGGAGCTGTTTTTT	CASSLESTQGLRTSGELFF
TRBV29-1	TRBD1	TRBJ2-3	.	TGCAGCGTTTGGGGACAGGGGGCGGCCGTAGATACGCAGTATTTT	CSVWGQGAAVDTQYF
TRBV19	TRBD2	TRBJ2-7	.	TGTGCCAGTAGTATAGATCCCAGCGGGGCTTCCTACGAGCAGTACTTC	CASSIDPSGASYEQYF
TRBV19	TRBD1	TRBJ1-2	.	TGTGCCAGTAGCTACAGGGGAAACTATGGCTACACCTTC	CASSYRGNYGYTF
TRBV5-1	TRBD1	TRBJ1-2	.	TGCGCCAGCAGCTCTGGACAGGGGAACTATGGCTACACCTTC	CASSSGQGNYGYTF
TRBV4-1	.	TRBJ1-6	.	TGCGCCAGCAGCCAAGATCAAGACAGGCCCTCCGTCGGGTATTCACCCCTCCACTTT	CASSQDQDRPSVGYSPLHF
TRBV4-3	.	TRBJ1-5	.	TGCGCCAGCAGCCAAGATGGCAGCAACTTTCAGCCCCAGCATTTT	CASSQDGSNFQPQHF
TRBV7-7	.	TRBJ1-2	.	TGTGCTAGCAGCTTCAAGACGGCTTTTAACTATGGCTACACCTTC	CASSFKTAFNYGYTF
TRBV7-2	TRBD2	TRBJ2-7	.	TGTGCCAGCAGCTTCTTAGCGGGAGCATACGAGCAGTACTTC	CASSFLAGAYEQYF
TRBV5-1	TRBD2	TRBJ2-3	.	TGCGCCAGCAGCCCCCCCGACGGGAGGGCAGATACGCAGTATTTT	CASSPPDGRADTQYF
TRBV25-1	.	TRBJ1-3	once	TGTGCCAGCAGCTCTGGAAACACCATATATTTT	CASSSGNTIYF
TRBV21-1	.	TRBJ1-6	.	TGTGCCAGCAGCAAAAAAAGGGGTAGGGATAATTCACCCCTCCACTTT	CASSKKRGRDNSPLHF
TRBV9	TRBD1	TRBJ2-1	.	TGTGCCAGCAGCGTAGACAGGGGGGCCTACAATGAGCAGTTCTTC	CASSVDRGAYNEQFF
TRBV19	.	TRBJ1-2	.	TGTGCCAGCGGTGGGCCCATCTATGGCTACACCTTC	CASGGPIYGYTF
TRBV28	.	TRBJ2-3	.	TGTGCCAGCAGGTCCAGCACAGATACGCAGTATTTT	CASRSSTDTQYF
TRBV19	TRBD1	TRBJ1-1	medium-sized	TGTGCCAGTAGCGGGAGCGACAGGGAGTTTGAAGCTTTCTTT	CASSGSDREFEAFF
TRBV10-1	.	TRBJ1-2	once	TGCGCCAGCAGTGGCTCCGGGGCGGGGGGCGACTATGGCTACACCTTC	CASSGSGAGGDYGYTF
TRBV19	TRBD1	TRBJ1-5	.	TGTGCCAGTAGTATGGACAGGGGGAGGCAGCCCCAGCATTTT	CASSMDRGRQPQHF
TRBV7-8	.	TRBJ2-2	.	TGTGCCAGCAGCCCCGGTCCCGGGGAGCTGTTTTTT	CASSPGPGELFF
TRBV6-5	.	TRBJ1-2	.	TGTGCCAGCAATGTAGGGGTGACGGGCGGCTACACCTTC	CASNVGVTGGYTF
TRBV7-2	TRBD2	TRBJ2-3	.	TGTGCCAGCAGCTCTCCGGGACTCTCCGGGAGGAATACGCAGTATTTT	CASSSPGLSGRNTQYF